The 27 T cell receptor beta chains reported below all come from one sample, sequenced in a study of blood T cell repertoires in COVID-19. TCRdb keeps only in-frame clones here, not all; method: immunoSEQ multiplex PCR. The sample consists of about 150,000 clones, around 79% of them appearing once. Sequenced: peripheral blood. Receptors originate from a man aged 80 or over with acute or convalescent COVID-19.

This chain links TRBV6-5 with TRBJ2-6; D ambiguous. Trimming pared 5 bases from V and 3 bases from J, leaving 8 bases between. The V gene's germline CDR1 is MNHEY and CDR2 SVGAGI. The CDR3 has 14 amino acids. CDR3 sequence reads: CASSKRSGANVLTF. Here the CDR3 DNA reads TGTGCCAGCAGTAAAAGGAGTGGGGCCAACGTCCTGACTTTC.

A single count supports this clone. J is TRBJ1-3 and V is TRBV7-2; 7 positions agree with TRBD1. The germline V gene has CDR1 SGHTA and CDR2 FQGNSA. V shed 6 bases and J 8 bases; nucleotides not matched to a gene: 16. CDR3 length: 16 residues. CDR3 sequence (DNA): TGTGCCAGCAGACAAGCCCCGGGCAGGGGGACGTACACCATATATTTT. Encoded protein: CASRQAPGRGTYTIYF.

This chain connects TRBV9 to TRBJ1-6; D gene unclear. V shed 3 bases and J shed 2 bases, with 9 bases lying between them. The V gene's germline CDR1 is SGDLS and CDR2 YYNGEE. The CDR3 extends over 15 amino acids. The CDR3 region has the DNA TGTGCCAGCAGCGCCCCAGGCGCCTATAATTCACCCCTCCACTTT. This gives the protein CASSAPGAYNSPLHF.

This clone came up once. The same CDR3 also results from other DNA sequences found in this sample. The rearrangement joins TRBV14 to TRBJ1-2; TRBD1 matches at 7 bases. The length of the CDR3 is 15 residues. The germline gives CDR1 SGHDN, CDR2 FVKESK. J lost 4 bases, V lost 1 base, and 6 bases had no gene match. In DNA, the CDR3 is TGTGCCAGCAGCCAAGGACAGGGTCGGTCCTATGGCTACACCTTC. Translated, it gives CASSQGQGRSYGYTF. The full variable domain, completed using reference TRBV14 and TRBJ1-2, is EAGVTQFPSHSVIEKGQTVTLRCDPISGHDNLYWYRRVMGKEIKFLLHFVKESKQDESGMPNNRFLAERTGGTYSTLKVQPAELEDSGVYFCASSQGQGRSYGYTFGSGTRLTVV.

As DNA, the CDR3 is TGTGCCAGCTCACCACCGGACAGGGATCGCAATCAGCCCCAGCATTTT. Translation gives CASSPPDRDRNQPQHF. The chain links TRBV18 to TRBJ1-5, with 8 bases aligning to TRBD1. CDR3 size: 16 residues. With V trimmed by 0 bases and J by 2 bases, 3 bases remained unmatched. Germline V CDR1 and CDR2: KGHSH, LQKENI.

This chain joins TRBV29-1 and TRBJ2-6; TRBD1 might be the D (6 bases). CDR3 length: 14 residues. The germline CDR1 and CDR2 sequences are SQVTM and ANQGSEA. Trimming cost V 6 bases and J 4 bases, with 13 bases left between them. Here the CDR3 DNA reads TGCAGCGTAAGACAGGCCACCGGGGCCAACGTCCTGACTTTC. Translated: CSVRQATGANVLTF.

CDR3 protein: CATSLIQGSNEQYF. CDR3 DNA: TGTGCCACCAGCCTAATCCAGGGAAGTAACGAGCAGTACTTC. The chain carries TRBV15 and TRBJ2-7; D may be TRBD1 (5 bases). The ends were cut back, 5 bases at V and 5 bases at J, with 16 bases in the middle. This CDR3 comprises 14 residues. The germline gives CDR1 LNHNV, CDR2 YYDKDF (reference sequence).

J is TRBJ2-7 and V is TRBV11-2; perhaps TRBD2 as D (5 bases). This CDR3 spans 12 amino acids. The germline V gene encodes CDR1 SGHAT and CDR2 FQNNGV. The V and J ends lost 7 bases and 5 bases respectively, with 12 bases between them. CDR3 protein: CASTRGFDEQYF. The CDR3 nucleotides are TGTGCCAGCACCCGGGGTTTCGACGAGCAGTACTTC.

The chain links TRBV11-2 to TRBJ1-5, with D tentatively TRBD1 (5 bases). Germline V gene lookup returns CDR1 SGHAT and CDR2 FQNNGV. V dropped 5 bases and J dropped 0 bases, with 17 bases sitting between them. The CDR3 is 17 amino acids. DNA of the CDR3: TGTGCCAGCAGCCCCCTCACAGGAGGGGATAGCAATCAGCCCCAGCATTTT. As protein: CASSPLTGGDSNQPQHF.

The CDR3 protein is CASSQGRTGDEQYF. CDR3 nucleotide sequence: TGTGCCAGCAGCCAAGGGAGGACAGGGGACGAGCAGTACTTC. The chain uses TRBV14 and TRBJ2-7, with 9 bases lining up with TRBD1. This CDR3 has 14 residues. CDR1 and CDR2 (germline): SGHDN, FVKESK. Losses at the gene ends were 1 base for V and 5 bases for J; bases not matched to a gene: 3.

The chain has TRBV4-1 and TRBJ2-1, with TRBD1 as a possible D gene (6 bases). The V and J ends lost 3 bases and 6 bases respectively, with 21 bases between them. This CDR3 is built from 17 residues. Germline V gene sequence: CDR1 MGHRA, CDR2 YSYEKL. CDR3 bases: TGCGCCAGCAGCCACGAGACAGGACACCTTAAACTCAATGAGCAGTTCTTC. Translated: CASSHETGHLKLNEQFF.

A single count supports this clone. The chain combines TRBV1 with TRBJ2-6; the table calls TRBD1, which could not be checked here. TRBV1 is designated a pseudogene. The CDR3 is 22 amino acids. The CDR3 spells CTSSQRSRTGWVGRRGANVLTF. The CDR3 DNA reads as TGCACCAGCAGCCAAAGGAGTAGGACAGGGTGGGTGGGTAGGCGTGGGGCCAACGTCCTGACTTTC.

The chain couples TRBV24-1 to TRBJ2-6; TRBD1 matches at 9 bases. Unmatched junction bases numbered 7, after V lost 11 bases and J lost 0 bases. Germline V gene sequence: CDR1 KGHDR, CDR2 SFDVKD. The CDR3 is 16 amino acids. The CDR3 DNA reads as TGTGCCATACCGGGACAGGGTCCCTCTGGGGCCAACGTCCTGACTTTC. Protein product: CAIPGQGPSGANVLTF.

The genes are TRBV12-5 and TRBJ1-1; 7 positions match TRBD1. The CDR3 loop spans 14 amino acids. Germline V gene lookup returns CDR1 LGHNT and CDR2 FRNRAP. Trimming cost V 4 bases and J 1 base; bases outside gene matches: 3. DNA of the CDR3: TGTGCTAGTGGTTCGACAGGGCAGAACACTGAAGCTTTCTTT. Protein: CASGSTGQNTEAFF.

The chain is built from TRBV5-4 and TRBJ1-2; 7 bases map to TRBD1. The germline gives CDR1 SGHNT, CDR2 YYREEE (reference sequence). CDR3 size: 16 residues. Unmatched junction bases numbered 17, after V lost 5 bases and J lost 7 bases. CDR3 residues: CASSREGAGERAGYTF. For the CDR3, the DNA is TGTGCCAGCAGTCGAGAGGGGGCAGGGGAGCGCGCTGGCTACACCTTC. The variable domain in full, with the rest retrieved from reference TRBV5-4 and TRBJ1-2, is ETGVTQSPTHLIKTRGQQVTLRCSSQSGHNTVSWYQQALGQGPQFIFQYYREEENGRGNFPPRFSGLQFPNYSSELNVNALELDDSALYLCASSREGAGERAGYTFGSGTRLTVV.

The rearrangement uses TRBV6-1 and TRBJ2-5, with 14 nucleotides matching TRBD2. Germline-derived CDR1 and CDR2 are MNHNS and SASEGT. The CDR3 is 17 residues long. V trimming: 1 base; J trimming: 5 bases; junction bases outside the gene matches: 6. CDR3 DNA sequence: TGTGCCAGCAGTGAAGGGGGGACTAGCGGGGGTTATGAGACCCAGTACTTC. The encoded protein is CASSEGGTSGGYETQYF.

The chain joins TRBV19 to TRBJ1-6; D gene unclear. Trimming took off 10 bases at V and 3 bases at J, with 22 bases between the two ends. CDR3 size: 17 residues. From germline, CDR1 is LNHDA and CDR2 SQIVND (reference sequence). The CDR3 DNA reads TGTGCCACCCCCCCCTGGAGGGTTATCCTCTATAATTCACCCCTCCACTTT. This codes for CATPPWRVILYNSPLHF.

The chain is built from TRBV6-1 and TRBJ2-7; possibly TRBD1 for D (5 bases). CDR1 is MNHNS and CDR2 is SASEGT in the germline V gene. V was clipped by 1 base and J by 6 bases, with 10 bases between them. The length of the CDR3 is 13 residues. The CDR3 sequence: CASSEGRVAEQYF. In DNA form, the CDR3 reads TGTGCCAGCAGTGAAGGCAGGGTAGCCGAGCAGTACTTC.

As DNA, the CDR3 is TGTGCCAGCACCATTGACAGCGCGAACACCGGGGAGCTGTTTTTT. It translates to CASTIDSANTGELFF. The chain recombines TRBV5-4 with TRBJ2-2, with a possible D match to TRBD1 (5 bases). Looked up from germline, CDR1 is SGHNT and CDR2 is YYREEE (reference sequence). CDR3 size: 15 residues. Deletions cut 6 bases from V and 0 bases from J, with 12 bases between.

The V and J genes are TRBV11-2 and TRBJ1-2; the match to TRBD1 covers 7 bases. V shed 5 bases, J shed 2 bases, and the junction held 8 bases outside the gene matches. This CDR3 comprises 15 residues. Looked up from germline, CDR1 is SGHAT and CDR2 is FQNNGV. CDR3 sequence (DNA): TGTGCCAGCAGCACACCAGGGGGAGGAAACTATGGCTACACCTTC. It specifies CASSTPGGGNYGYTF.

This sequence joins TRBV19 and TRBJ1-6; D is unresolved. CDR3 length: 12 residues. Germline V CDR1 and CDR2: LNHDA, SQIVND (reference sequence). Trimming removed 5 bases at V and 8 bases at J, with 7 bases between. DNA for the CDR3: TGTGCCAGTAGTGAACAGTATTCACCCCTCCACTTT. This sequence encodes CASSEQYSPLHF.

CDR3 residues: CASSYSGLNTEAFF. The CDR3 nucleotides are TGTGCCAGCAGTTACTCGGGCCTGAACACTGAAGCTTTCTTT. The chain has TRBV6-5 and TRBJ1-1; D not resolved. This CDR3 has 14 residues. Trimming shortened V by 0 bases and J by 0 bases, and 5 bases separated the two germline ends. Germline CDR1 is MNHEY and CDR2 is SVGAGI.

The genes are TRBV6-5 and TRBJ2-2; D not resolved. V dropped 6 bases and J dropped 4 bases, with 9 bases sitting between them. The CDR3 covers 13 residues. Germline-derived CDR1 and CDR2 are MNHEY and SVGAGI. The CDR3 is CASRKDFTGELFF. CDR3 coding DNA: TGTGCCAGCAGAAAAGACTTCACCGGGGAGCTGTTTTTT.

This rearrangement joins TRBV4-3 to TRBJ2-7; 13 bases agree with TRBD2. Germline V CDR1 and CDR2: LGHNA, YSLEER. The CDR3 length is 15 residues. V trimming: 5 bases; J trimming: 2 bases; junction bases outside the gene matches: 3. The DNA of the CDR3 is TGCGCCAGCAGCACTGGACTAGCGGGGGCCTACGAGCAGTACTTC. It specifies CASSTGLAGAYEQYF.

This clone was recorded only once. The V gene is TRBV28, the J gene TRBJ1-1, with unresolved D. Germline-derived CDR1 and CDR2 are MDHEN and SYDVKM. The CDR3 is made up of 11 amino acids. V was cut by 5 bases and J by 7 bases, with 8 bases left in between. The CDR3: CASSPRDEAFF. CDR3 in DNA: TGTGCCAGCAGTCCCCGGGATGAAGCTTTCTTT.

This clone has a handful of counts. The gene calls are TRBV7-9 and TRBJ1-5, with TRBD1 as a possible D gene (5 bases). This CDR3 region has 14 residues. V was pared by 2 bases and J by 4 bases, with 9 bases between. CDR1 SEHNR and CDR2 FQNEAQ come from the germline V gene (reference sequence). CDR3 DNA: TGTGCCAGCAGCTTAACGGCAGGGAATCAGCCCCAGCATTTT. This encodes CASSLTAGNQPQHF. Complete variable domain (other parts from reference TRBV7-9 and TRBJ1-5): DTGVSQNPRHKITKRGQNVTFRCDPISEHNRLYWYRQTLGQGPEFLTYFQNEAQLEKSRLLSDRFSAERPKGSFSTLEIQRTEQGDSAMYLCASSLTAGNQPQHFGDGTRLSIL.

This rearrangement joins TRBV19 to TRBJ2-1; a weak D match, TRBD2 (6 bases). The CDR3 totals 12 residues. Trimming took 10 bases from V and 5 from J, leaving 12 bases between them. The germline V gene has CDR1 LNHDA and CDR2 SQIVND (reference sequence). DNA for the CDR3: TGTGCCACCGAAGCGGGCCACAATGAGCAGTTCTTC. It translates to CATEAGHNEQFF.